The subject of this entry is one T cell receptor (beta chain). What it binds is unknown. The sample is drawn from a study of T-cell memory formation after mild COVID-19. General observations from the study: Largely, contracting CD4+ clones fell within CM and EM, and contracting CD8+ clones within EMRA.

CDR3 size: 16 residues. The germline gives CDR1 SGDLS, CDR2 YYNGEE. After removal of 4 bases from V and 2 bases from J, the junction contained 5 bases not matched to a gene. Each CDR3 protein gets one entry after TCRdb re-called the 5' RACE reads with MiXCR. The table lists 150,000 to 200,000 distinct CDR3 sequences, roughly 15% of them singletons, with 13% to 15% in the top ten. Sequenced sample: PBMCs or a T cell subset sorted from them (not recorded which). The V gene is TRBV9, the J gene TRBJ2-4; 11 bases fit TRBD2. The sequence was obtained from an adult woman who had mild COVID-19 (a few samples of this study predate the infection). Cell type and time point are not known. CDR3 amino acids: CASSPGLAGTKNIQYF. CDR3 nucleotide sequence: TGTGCCAGCAGCCCTGGACTAGCGGGTACCAAAAACATTCAGTACTTC.